One TCR beta chain is described in this entry. The antigen is undetermined. The CDR3 totals 13 residues. In germline, CDR1 is KGHSH, CDR2 LQKENI. The quantity of total RNA per TCR library was around 3,600 ng. Researchers ran eight separate cDNA reactions for each sample. TCRdb reprocessed the 5' RACE reads, with one entry per CDR3 protein and no DNA. This repertoire includes about 160,000 distinct CDR3 sequences. The data were taken from a study of monozygotic twins with inflammatory bowel disease. Study outcomes and limitations: Relative to healthy twins, IBD patients had fewer clonotypes in common with others, a gap that was especially apparent with disease activity.

The chain is built from TRBV18 and TRBJ1-3. The specimen was blood. The clonotype originates from a human donor with ulcerative colitis or Crohn's disease, or a healthy co-twin of an affected twin (not recorded which). CDR3 amino acids: CASSPSSGNTIYF.